This TCR beta chain was identified during a study of PD-1 blockade in mismatch repair-deficient tumors. Whole-study context: Enrolled about 2013-2016, patients had progressing, pretreated mismatch repair-deficient cancers of about twelve types. Study-wide findings and caveats: Tumor-resident clones, often absent from pretreatment blood, expanded after pembrolizumab and then contracted.

Libraries were prepared by immunoSEQ multiplex PCR; TCRdb keeps only in-frame clonotypes and omits some of them. The repertoire holds some 100,000 clones, with about 79% as singletons. For this clone: Its cognate antigen is unknown.

This CDR3 is built from 15 residues. With 6 bases clipped from V and 5 bases from J, the junction kept 7 bases outside the gene matches. Germline assignment: CDR1 MNHEY and CDR2 SVGAGI. Mismatch repair deficiency was confirmed in all patients, by PCR or immunohistochemistry. TCRs were sequenced from a few patients responding to pembrolizumab. The chain carries TRBV6-5 and TRBJ2-3; 11 positions match TRBD2. The material was peripheral blood, obtained approximately 36 weeks after starting pembrolizumab. The TCR comes from an adult with mismatch repair-deficient cancer. The DNA of the CDR3 is TGTGCCAGCAGAAAACTAGCGGGAGTGCTAGATACGCAGTATTTT. It translates to CASRKLAGVLDTQYF.